The 18 T cell receptor beta chains listed next were all sequenced from one sample in a study of CD8 T cells in ankylosing spondylitis. MiXCR, applied by TCRdb to the 5' RACE reads, yields one record per CDR3 protein. The table records some 140,000 distinct CDR3 sequences, approximately 7.4% of them present only once. Input material: blood, either unsorted or a sorted T cell fraction (not recorded which). The receptors here all came from a female donor with ankylosing spondylitis or in good health (not recorded which).

This clonotype was seen at least ten times. This chain uses TRBV6-1 with TRBJ1-1, with 8 bases aligning to TRBD1. Trimming took 5 bases from V and 7 from J; bases not matched to a gene: 6. The germline CDR1 and CDR2 sequences are MNHNS and SASEGT. The CDR3 consists of 13 residues. Here the CDR3 DNA reads TGTGCCAGCAGTCCTCAGACAGGGGTTGAAGCTTTCTTT. Residues: CASSPQTGVEAFF.

This clonotype was detected only a few times. The rearrangement links TRBV6-1 to TRBJ2-1, with 7 bases aligning to TRBD1. After removal of 2 bases from V and 6 bases from J, the junction contained 1 base not matched to a gene. Germline values: CDR1 MNHNS, CDR2 SASEGT. The CDR3 length is 13 residues. The CDR3 region has the DNA TGTGCCAGCAGTGAACCAGGGGGCAATGAGCAGTTCTTC. Amino acids: CASSEPGGNEQFF.

This clonotype was seen repeatedly, ten times or more. V is TRBV5-5 and J is TRBJ1-5; TRBD1 aligns across 8 bases. Trimming took 0 bases from V and 6 from J; bases not matched to a gene: 8. The CDR3 runs to 16 residues. The germline V gene encodes CDR1 SGHKS and CDR2 YYEKEE (reference sequence). This CDR3 is CASSLGIQGVGQPQHF. In DNA, the CDR3 is TGTGCCAGCAGCTTGGGGATACAGGGGGTCGGTCAGCCCCAGCATTTT.

The V call is TRBV7-3, the J call TRBJ2-4; D not certain. V was trimmed by 2 bases and J by 1 base, leaving 12 bases between them. Germline V gene data show CDR1 as SGHTA and CDR2 as FQGTGA. The CDR3 has 16 residues. This chain's CDR3 is CASSLRWGRAKNIQYF. The CDR3 bases are TGTGCCAGCAGCTTACGATGGGGTAGGGCCAAAAACATTCAGTACTTC.

At least ten counts were recorded for this clonotype. The V gene is TRBV5-1, the J gene TRBJ2-5, with D perhaps TRBD2 (5 bases). Trimming took off 5 bases at V and 3 bases at J, with 8 bases between the two ends. The CDR3 has 12 amino acids. CDR1 and CDR2 from the germline V gene are SGHRS and YFSETQ. The CDR3 coding sequence is TGCGCCAGCAGTACCGGGAAAGAGACCCAGTACTTC. Residues: CASSTGKETQYF.

This clonotype was seen at least ten times. V and J are TRBV29-1 and TRBJ1-1, with D hard to call. The CDR3 totals 12 residues. The V gene lost 3 bases and the J gene lost 1 base, with 6 bases spanning the gap. The germline gives CDR1 SQVTM, CDR2 ANQGSEA. For the CDR3, the DNA is TGCAGCGTTGACCACCAGAACACTGAAGCTTTCTTT. Residues: CSVDHQNTEAFF.

This clonotype was seen at least ten times. This chain joins TRBV5-1 and TRBJ2-2; possible D gene TRBD1, 6 bases. CDR1 and CDR2 from the germline V gene are SGHRS and YFSETQ. With 1 base removed from V and 0 bases from J, the gap between germline ends came to 10 bases. The CDR3 consists of 16 residues. For the CDR3, the DNA is TGCGCCAGCAGCTTGAACAGGGCCTCGAACACCGGGGAGCTGTTTTTT. Translating it yields CASSLNRASNTGELFF.

The sample holds many counts of this clonotype. The rearrangement uses TRBV28 and TRBJ2-3; 11 bases map to TRBD2. CDR1 is MDHEN, CDR2 SYDVKM, per germline. Trimming removed 6 bases from V and 3 bases from J; junction bases left unmatched: 5. CDR3 size: 15 residues. The chain's CDR3 is CASRDSGGATDTQYF. DNA for the CDR3: TGTGCCAGCAGGGATAGCGGGGGGGCGACAGATACGCAGTATTTT.

About this clonotype: A much larger clone is a single base away; this may be a read error. The chain carries TRBV12-3 or TRBV12-4 and TRBJ2-1, with a tentative D call TRBD2 (5 bases). The CDR3 is 18 amino acids. DNA of the CDR3: TGTGCCTGCAGTTTACTAGGCAGGCAAATCGACTCCTACAATGAGCAGTTCTTC. Translating gives CACSLLGRQIDSYNEQFF.

This clonotype has at least ten counts. The gene calls are TRBV7-2 and TRBJ2-7; perhaps TRBD2 as D (5 bases). The CDR3 spans 14 residues. Germline V gives CDR1 SGHTA, CDR2 FQGNSA. With 1 base removed from V and 4 bases from J, the gap between germline ends came to 11 bases. CDR3 in DNA: TGTGCCAGCAGCTTAGTCACCGGGGAATACGAGCAGTACTTC. Protein sequence: CASSLVTGEYEQYF.

This clonotype has at least ten counts. This chain links TRBV5-1 with TRBJ1-5; D is unclear. The V gene lost 0 bases and the J gene lost 0 bases, with 7 bases spanning the gap. This CDR3 contains 15 residues. CDR1 is SGHRS and CDR2 is YFSETQ in the germline V gene. The CDR3 sequence: CASSLGLDSNQPQHF. The CDR3 nucleotides read TGCGCCAGCAGCTTGGGACTGGATAGCAATCAGCCCCAGCATTTT.

This clonotype was recorded many times. V gene TRBV7-2 combines with J gene TRBJ2-1; no clear D. The germline CDR1 and CDR2 sequences are SGHTA and FQGNSA. The CDR3 is 16 residues long. Trimming removed 2 bases at V and 0 bases at J, with 11 bases between. DNA for the CDR3: TGTGCCAGCAGCTTAAATCCCAGGAGCTCCTACAATGAGCAGTTCTTC. Its translation is CASSLNPRSSYNEQFF.

This clonotype was observed at least ten times. The genes are TRBV7-9 and TRBJ2-7, with TRBD2 as a possible D gene (5 bases). From germline, CDR1 is SEHNR and CDR2 FQNEAQ (reference sequence). V lost 3 bases and J 3 bases, leaving 6 bases between the germline ends. The CDR3 length is 12 residues. CDR3: CASSFGSYEQYF. CDR3 DNA sequence: TGTGCCAGCAGCTTTGGGAGCTACGAGCAGTACTTC.

This clonotype has ten or more counts. This chain joins TRBV4-3 and TRBJ2-3; the D gene could be TRBD1 or TRBD2 (5 bases each). This CDR3 has 16 amino acids. V shed 0 bases and J shed 6 bases, with 16 bases lying between them. Germline V gives CDR1 LGHNA, CDR2 YSLEER. Here the CDR3 reads CASSQDVQGEGDTQYF. The CDR3 region has the DNA TGCGCCAGCAGCCAAGATGTGCAGGGCGAGGGGGATACGCAGTATTTT.

In this sample, this clonotype turned up many times. The V and J genes are TRBV27 and TRBJ2-7, with 10 bases matching TRBD1. Germline values: CDR1 MNHEY, CDR2 SMNVEV (reference sequence). J gave up 4 bases and V 4 bases, and 10 bases lay outside the gene matches. The CDR3 is 16 residues long. Here the CDR3 DNA reads TGTGCCAGCAGTTCCATAACCGGGACAGGGGTTTACGAGCAGTACTTC. Translating gives CASSSITGTGVYEQYF.

This clonotype was counted many times. For the CDR3, the DNA is TGTGCCAGCAGGAACCTAATTTCAGGGAACACTGAAGCTTTCTTT. Translation gives CASRNLISGNTEAFF. This chain connects TRBV7-2 to TRBJ1-1; no definite D call. The V and J ends lost 6 bases and 1 base respectively, with 15 bases between them. CDR1 is SGHTA and CDR2 is FQGNSA in the germline V gene. The CDR3 length is 15 residues.

This clonotype has a count of ten or more. The genes are TRBV25-1 and TRBJ2-7; D gene unclear. The germline V and J ends were trimmed by 5 bases and 3 bases, with 5 bases remaining between them. CDR1 and CDR2 (germline): MGHDK, SYGVNS. The CDR3 sequence is 11 residues long. CDR3 amino acids: CASSSLYEQYF. CDR3 nucleotides: TGTGCCAGCAGTTCCCTCTACGAGCAGTACTTC.

This clonotype occurred many times. The chain carries TRBV7-2 and TRBJ1-6, with 9 bases aligning to TRBD1. This CDR3 has 16 residues. V lost 6 bases, J lost 0 bases, and 3 bases stayed unmatched. Germline loops: CDR1 SGHTA, CDR2 FQGNSA. The CDR3 region has the DNA TGTGCCAGCAGTCTACAGGGGGCCTCCTATAATTCACCCCTCCACTTT. It yields the protein CASSLQGASYNSPLHF.